Listed below are T cell receptor beta chains from one sample, sequenced in a study of T cell responses to AZD1222 COVID-19 vaccine. TCRdb's table, derived via immunoSEQ multiplex PCR, lists solely in-frame clones and lacks some. There are 55,000 to 75,000 clones in the sample; 79% occur only once, and approximately 23% lies in the top ten. The source material was peripheral blood, sampled on day 0 of MenACWY control vaccination. The receptors stem from an adult in good health. Each CDR3 is given with its conserved first and last residue. The D gene is left open where the match is weak. Size is omitted from some rows. Given values are once, few, many or a class for expanded clones.

v_gene: TRBV18
len: 16
j_gene: TRBJ1-1
d_gene: TRBD1
abundance: -
CDR3nt: TGTGCCAGCTCACACAAATTCCAGGGGGCTTACACTGAAGCTTTCTTT
CDR3aa: CASSHKFQGAYTEAFF

v_gene: TRBV7-3
len: 16
j_gene: TRBJ1-1
d_gene: -
abundance: -
CDR3nt: TGTGCCAGCAGCCCCCAGGGAGGGACCCTGAACACTGAAGCTTTCTTT
CDR3aa: CASSPQGGTLNTEAFF

v_gene: TRBV9
len: 16
j_gene: TRBJ2-1
d_gene: -
abundance: -
CDR3nt: TGTGCCAGCAGCTTATACCGACAGGTCTCCTACAATGAGCAGTTCTTC
CDR3aa: CASSLYRQVSYNEQFF

v_gene: TRBV6-5
len: 12
j_gene: TRBJ1-2
d_gene: -
abundance: -
CDR3nt: TGTGCCAGCAGTCTCGTAGGGACTGGCTACACCTTC
CDR3aa: CASSLVGTGYTF

v_gene: TRBV2
len: 15
j_gene: TRBJ2-3
d_gene: -
abundance: -
CDR3nt: TGTGCCAGCAGTGAGGGCAGGCCAAGCACAGATACGCAGTATTTT
CDR3aa: CASSEGRPSTDTQYF

v_gene: TRBV14
len: 14
j_gene: TRBJ2-7
d_gene: TRBD1
abundance: -
CDR3nt: TGTGCCAGCAGCCGGACAGGGGTCCCCTACGAGCAGTACTTC
CDR3aa: CASSRTGVPYEQYF

v_gene: TRBV12-3/TRBV12-4
len: 12
j_gene: TRBJ2-5
d_gene: -
abundance: -
CDR3nt: TGTGCCAGCACCCTGTGGAGCGAGACCCAGTACTTC
CDR3aa: CASTLWSETQYF

v_gene: TRBV29-1
len: 12
j_gene: TRBJ1-1
d_gene: TRBD1
abundance: once
CDR3nt: TGCAGCGTCTCCCTCTGGACAGGGATGGCTTTCTTT
CDR3aa: CSVSLWTGMAFF

v_gene: TRBV6-2/TRBV6-3
len: 12
j_gene: TRBJ2-7
d_gene: -
abundance: -
CDR3nt: TGTGCCAGCAGCCTCTTGAGGCACGAGCAGTACTTC
CDR3aa: CASSLLRHEQYF

v_gene: TRBV2
len: 13
j_gene: TRBJ1-1
d_gene: -
abundance: -
CDR3nt: TGTGCCAGCAGTTATGACCCGAACACTGAAGCTTTCTTT
CDR3aa: CASSYDPNTEAFF

v_gene: TRBV10-3
len: 15
j_gene: TRBJ1-1
d_gene: TRBD1
abundance: once
CDR3nt: TGTGCCATCAGAGAACAGGGGAGGGAGGACACTGAAGCTTTCTTT
CDR3aa: CAIREQGREDTEAFF

v_gene: TRBV12-3/TRBV12-4
len: 13
j_gene: TRBJ1-6
d_gene: -
abundance: few
CDR3nt: TGTGCCAGCAGTTTAGTTCCGAATTCACCCCTCCACTTT
CDR3aa: CASSLVPNSPLHF

v_gene: TRBV6-5
len: 13
j_gene: TRBJ1-2
d_gene: -
abundance: -
CDR3nt: TGTGCCAGCAGTACCGGGACAAGTAGCGGCTACACCTTC
CDR3aa: CASSTGTSSGYTF

v_gene: TRBV5-8
len: 16
j_gene: TRBJ2-1
d_gene: -
abundance: -
CDR3nt: TGTGCCAGCAGCTTCTCAGGGCCGGGACTGAGGGATGAGCAGTTCTTC
CDR3aa: CASSFSGPGLRDEQFF

v_gene: TRBV19
len: 14
j_gene: TRBJ1-2
d_gene: -
abundance: once
CDR3nt: TGTGCCAGTAGTATTCCAGGACGTTCCTATGGCTACACCTTC
CDR3aa: CASSIPGRSYGYTF

v_gene: TRBV7-9
len: 14
j_gene: TRBJ1-6
d_gene: -
abundance: -
CDR3nt: TGTGCCAGCAGCGTCGAGGGAGTGAATTCACCCCTCCACTTT
CDR3aa: CASSVEGVNSPLHF

v_gene: TRBV2
len: 13
j_gene: TRBJ1-2
d_gene: -
abundance: -
CDR3nt: TGTGCCAGCAGTGAAAGTGCAACCTATGGCTACACCTTC
CDR3aa: CASSESATYGYTF

v_gene: TRBV5-4
len: 15
j_gene: TRBJ1-1
d_gene: TRBD1
abundance: -
CDR3nt: TGTGCCAGCAGCTCTCGACAGGGGATTAACACTGAAGCTTTCTTT
CDR3aa: CASSSRQGINTEAFF

v_gene: TRBV27
len: 15
j_gene: TRBJ2-7
d_gene: TRBD2
abundance: -
CDR3nt: TGTGCCAGCAGACTTACTAGCGGGCCGCTGGGTGAGCAGTACTTC
CDR3aa: CASRLTSGPLGEQYF

v_gene: TRBV11-3
len: 14
j_gene: TRBJ2-2
d_gene: -
abundance: -
CDR3nt: TGTGCCAGCAGCTTGCGAGGGAACACCGGGGAGCTGTTTTTT
CDR3aa: CASSLRGNTGELFF

v_gene: TRBV18
len: 16
j_gene: TRBJ1-3
d_gene: -
abundance: -
CDR3nt: TGTGCCAGCTCACAGACGGCTTTGAACTCTGGAAACACCATATATTTT
CDR3aa: CASSQTALNSGNTIYF

v_gene: TRBV7-8
len: 13
j_gene: TRBJ1-1
d_gene: TRBD1
abundance: -
CDR3nt: TGTGCCAGCAGCCGGGACAGGGTCACTGAAGCTTTCTTT
CDR3aa: CASSRDRVTEAFF

v_gene: TRBV6-5
len: 13
j_gene: TRBJ1-1
d_gene: -
abundance: -
CDR3nt: TGTGCCACTCTGGTCGGCATGAACACTGAAGCTTTCTTT
CDR3aa: CATLVGMNTEAFF

v_gene: TRBV20-1
len: 11
j_gene: TRBJ2-1
d_gene: -
abundance: -
CDR3nt: TGCAGTGCTACCGCCCACAATGAGCAGTTCTTC
CDR3aa: CSATAHNEQFF

v_gene: TRBV12-3/TRBV12-4
len: 13
j_gene: TRBJ1-1
d_gene: -
abundance: few
CDR3nt: TGTGCCAGCAGTTTTCAGTTGAACACTGAAGCTTTCTTT
CDR3aa: CASSFQLNTEAFF

v_gene: TRBV5-4
len: 14
j_gene: TRBJ1-1
d_gene: -
abundance: -
CDR3nt: TGTGCCAGCAGCTCAGGGATTTTGAACACTGAAGCTTTCTTT
CDR3aa: CASSSGILNTEAFF

v_gene: TRBV7-2
len: 16
j_gene: TRBJ2-7
d_gene: -
abundance: -
CDR3nt: TGTGCCAGCAGCTTTCGGGGGGCCGAATCCCGCTACGAGCAGTACTTC
CDR3aa: CASSFRGAESRYEQYF

v_gene: TRBV3-1/TRBV3-2
len: 14
j_gene: TRBJ1-2
d_gene: -
abundance: -
CDR3nt: TGTGCCAGCAGCCACAGCAGGGTCCCCTATGGCTACACCTTC
CDR3aa: CASSHSRVPYGYTF

v_gene: TRBV5-1
len: 17
j_gene: TRBJ2-1
d_gene: TRBD2
abundance: -
CDR3nt: TGCGCCAGCAGCTCAGGGATAACTAGCGGGAGATATGCTGAGCAGTTCTTC
CDR3aa: CASSSGITSGRYAEQFF

v_gene: TRBV7-2
len: 16
j_gene: TRBJ1-2
d_gene: TRBD1
abundance: -
CDR3nt: TGTGCCAGCAGCTTGGAAGGGACAGGGGGCGGCAGTGGCTACACCTTC
CDR3aa: CASSLEGTGGGSGYTF

v_gene: TRBV7-9
len: 13
j_gene: TRBJ1-1
d_gene: -
abundance: -
CDR3nt: TGTGCCAGCAGCTTAGTGTCAGGGCCTGAAGCTTTCTTT
CDR3aa: CASSLVSGPEAFF

v_gene: TRBV7-2
len: 15
j_gene: TRBJ1-1
d_gene: -
abundance: -
CDR3nt: TGTGCCAGCAGCTTGGGGTCTGGGTACAACACTGAAGCTTTCTTT
CDR3aa: CASSLGSGYNTEAFF

v_gene: TRBV3-1/TRBV3-2
len: 12
j_gene: TRBJ1-2
d_gene: -
abundance: -
CDR3nt: TGTGCCAGCAGCCAGGACTTTGGAGGCTACACCTTC
CDR3aa: CASSQDFGGYTF

v_gene: TRBV6-2/TRBV6-3
len: 12
j_gene: TRBJ2-1
d_gene: -
abundance: -
CDR3nt: TGTGCCAGCAGCCCGGGGGGCAGAGAGCAGTTCTTC
CDR3aa: CASSPGGREQFF

v_gene: TRBV16
len: 15
j_gene: TRBJ1-1
d_gene: -
abundance: once
CDR3nt: TGTGCCAGCAGCCGCCCGGACAGAATGAACACTGAAGCTTTCTTT
CDR3aa: CASSRPDRMNTEAFF

v_gene: TRBV5-6
len: 17
j_gene: TRBJ2-3
d_gene: TRBD2
abundance: -
CDR3nt: TGTGCCAGCAGCTTGAGTAGGTCGGGGACTAGCGGAGATACGCAGTATTTT
CDR3aa: CASSLSRSGTSGDTQYF

v_gene: TRBV4-1
len: 11
j_gene: TRBJ1-5
d_gene: TRBD1
abundance: -
CDR3nt: TGCGCCAGCGGGGGAGGGGGCCTCCTGCATTTT
CDR3aa: CASGGGGLLHF

v_gene: TRBV12-3/TRBV12-4
len: 13
j_gene: TRBJ1-5
d_gene: -
abundance: once
CDR3nt: TGTGCCAGCAGTTTGGACGGGGGAGAGCCCCAGCATTTT
CDR3aa: CASSLDGGEPQHF

v_gene: TRBV19
len: 16
j_gene: TRBJ1-3
d_gene: TRBD1
abundance: -
CDR3nt: TGTGCCAGTAGCCGACAGGGCCGGAGCTCTGGAAACACCATATATTTT
CDR3aa: CASSRQGRSSGNTIYF

v_gene: TRBV19
len: 14
j_gene: TRBJ1-1
d_gene: TRBD1
abundance: once
CDR3nt: TGTGCCAGTAGTTCCGGGACAGGAAGGACTGAAGCTTTCTTT
CDR3aa: CASSSGTGRTEAFF